Reported below is one TCR beta chain. This clonotype has just a few counts. Its antigen specificity is not known. Base qualities are not provided; no much larger clone lies one nucleotide away. The TCR beta CDR3 regions were amplified from the RNA transcripts. A first-round RT-PCR of the TCR CDR3 used the HTBI primer set with the Qiagen OneStep RT-PCR kit. The libraries were constructed in a second round of multiplex PCR and then size-selected and purified. Sequencing of the libraries was done on an Illumina HiSeq2000 using paired-end 100 bp reads. On the study's bioinformatics: SOAPnuke was used to process the raw data, throwing out any read that contained adapters or uncalled bases, had a mean Phred below 15, or lacked an exact constant-primer or identifier match. High-quality paired reads were merged with COPE v1.2.5, and unique nucleotide sequences were defined as clonotypes. MiTCR v1.1 was used to align the clonotypes against IMGT TRBV, TRBD and TRBJ reference segments. Analysis was restricted to V-J combinations with a frequency above 0.0001, which covered 99.2% of repertoires. The TCS score was defined as F50 (clonal expansion) divided by E x V (chaos), with BLOSUM62-based TCRdist calculated between CDR3 peptides within each V-J. Welch's t-statistics and random forest reduced just over 500 V-J features to 13, which were used in a naive Bayes classifier (R e1071). Using fastp at Q25 and MiXCR, TCRdb reprocessed the public reads and kept productive beta chains. For every CDR3 protein sequence, its rows merge into one entry that carries the most common genes and DNA. For this entry, the V and J calls and clone size follow TCRdb and not the study's own pipeline. In this sample the table shows a few hundred thousand distinct CDR3 sequences, approximately 15% of which occur a single time. Approximately 12% of the sample rests with the top ten.

The sample comes from a study of T cells in Graves' hyperthyroidism and ophthalmopathy (dated by TCRdb to about 2019). Broadly, across the study: Peripheral blood samples were taken at the time of initial diagnosis, prior to any treatment. To identify TCR V-J signatures that set the groups apart, the researchers used a discovery cohort of 100 patients, made up of 43 with Graves' ophthalmopathy and some 55 with stable Graves' hyperthyroidism. For training and testing, the 100 or so patients in the discovery cohort were randomly divided in a 7:3 ratio. Thyroid tissue and blood T-cell repertoires from more than 5 Graves' hyperthyroidism patients were also compared in the study. The paper describes TCR Vbeta CDR3 sequencing of about 140 peripheral blood samples, made up of some 42 ophthalmopathy patients, around 78 hyperthyroidism patients and roughly 17 progressor patients. Prospective prediction of ophthalmopathy was tested in an independent validation cohort consisting of roughly 19 hyperthyroidism patients and about 17 patients who later progressed to ophthalmopathy. Once sampling was done, hyperthyroidism patients were given methimazole at a starting dose of 30 mg daily, whereas ophthalmopathy patients were given high-dose intravenous methylprednisolone.

Hyperthyroidism patients were newly diagnosed, had a disease duration of under 2 months, and were aged 18 to 65 years. The study excluded patients with uncontrolled infections, other autoimmune diseases, pregnancy or lactation. Diagnoses were established on the basis of clinical symptoms, serum thyroxine and TRAb, thyroid ultrasound, and orbital computed tomography. Blood from progressor patients was drawn when they were first diagnosed with hyperthyroidism, before any ophthalmopathy symptoms appeared. Ficoll-Paque density gradient centrifugation was used to isolate PBMCs from about 9 ml of fresh peripheral blood. Progressor patients were defined as those initially diagnosed with Graves' hyperthyroidism in whom ophthalmopathy developed during follow-up. Total RNA was extracted using Trizol reagent, and RNA quality was assessed on an Agilent 2100 Bioanalyzer. The germline V gene gives CDR1 as SGHTA and CDR2 as FQGNSA. From the cysteine up to the phenylalanine, the CDR3 has a length of 17 residues. Just the 51-base CDR3 DNA is kept, in frame starting at base 1. V lost 3 bases and J lost 0 bases, and the count of bases not matched to a germline gene is 7.

Results the study describes overall, beyond this receptor: In validation, the model predicted progression to ophthalmopathy with approximately 71% sensitivity and about 72% specificity, a median of around six months before onset. Most expanded thyroid clonotypes (frequency above 0.001) were also detected in blood, a finding suggesting that blood repertoires may reflect thyroid immune responses. Ophthalmopathy was separated from stable hyperthyroidism by a 13 V-J signature model, with around 90% sensitivity and about 81% specificity obtained in cross-validation and 80%/75% obtained in testing. Sample size was not statistically predetermined, and investigators were not blinded to group allocation.

Sequencing was carried out using blood. The chain is assembled from TRBV7-2 and TRBJ2-3; 9 central bases correspond to TRBD2. This TCR was sampled from a woman aged 40 to 50 with Graves' hyperthyroidism that later progressed to Graves' ophthalmopathy. The CDR3 sequence is CASSFSFLAGSTDTQYF. The bases read TGTGCCAGCAGCTTCAGCTTCCTAGCGGGGAGCACAGATACGCAGTATTTT. When the CDR3 is completed using the reference TRBV7-2 and TRBJ2-3 genes on either side, the full variable domain is GAGVSQSPSNKVTEKGKDVELRCDPISGHTALYWYRQSLGQGLEFLIYFQGNSAPDKSGLPSDRFSAERTGGSVSTLTIQRTQQEDSAVYLCASSFSFLAGSTDTQYFGPGTRLTVL.